Below, 22 T cell receptor beta chains from the same sample are listed, as sequenced in a study of identical twins. MiXCR was run by TCRdb on the 5' RACE reads, yielding one entry per CDR3 protein. Among 510,000 or so distinct CDR3 sequences, approximately 16% were seen once, and the ten largest hold roughly 0.44%. The sample also formed part of further work on yellow fever vaccine responses in identical twins.

Sample: CD4+ T cells sorted from blood. Source of these receptors: a woman between 18 and 29 years old in good health.

The chain carries TRBV12-3 or TRBV12-4 and TRBJ2-1; possible D gene TRBD2, 6 bases. The CDR3 is 16 amino acids. The V and J ends lost 3 bases and 5 bases respectively, with 17 bases between them. As DNA, the CDR3 is TGTGCCAGCAGTTTTTCGGGACTCAACATTAACAATGAGCAGTTCTTC. As protein: CASSFSGLNINNEQFF.

The rearrangement joins TRBV4-1 to TRBJ1-2; D not resolved. CDR1 is MGHRA and CDR2 is YSYEKL in the germline V gene. CDR3 length: 12 amino acids. V was clipped by 0 bases and J by 5 bases, with 4 bases between them. In nucleotides, the CDR3 is TGCGCCAGCAGCCAAGAACAGTATGGCTACACCTTC. Amino acid sequence: CASSQEQYGYTF.

The V call is TRBV20-1, the J call TRBJ2-1, with a possible D match to TRBD1 (5 bases). Germline CDR1 reads DFQATT; CDR2 reads SNEGSKA (reference sequence). This CDR3 has 11 amino acids. V was shortened by 6 bases and J by 7 bases, with 10 bases between the two germline ends. CDR3 DNA: TGCAGTGCGATCAGGGTGAATGAGCAGTTCTTC. This translates into CSAIRVNEQFF.

The CDR3 DNA follows: TGTGCCAGCAGCCTGTCTGTGGGCACTGAAGCTTTCTTT. Its translation: CASSLSVGTEAFF. This chain uses TRBV12-3 or TRBV12-4 with TRBJ1-1; D remains ambiguous. The CDR3 is 13 amino acids. Trimming left V 6 bases short and J 4 bases short, with 12 bases between.

The rearrangement uses TRBV3-1 and TRBJ1-4; possibly TRBD1 for D (6 bases). The V end lost 4 bases, the J end lost 7 bases, and 13 bases lay between the germline ends. CDR3 length: 14 amino acids. Germline CDR1 and CDR2: LGHDT and YNNKEL (reference sequence). The CDR3 sequence is CASSRRGGSEKLFF. The CDR3 DNA follows: TGTGCCAGCAGCCGCCGCGGGGGCTCTGAAAAACTGTTTTTT.

This clonotype was seen a few times. This chain connects TRBV4-1 to TRBJ2-1, with 8 positions matching TRBD2. The V gene's germline CDR1 is MGHRA and CDR2 YSYEKL. The CDR3 loop spans 15 amino acids. J lost 5 bases, V lost 0 bases, and 3 bases had no gene match. CDR3: CASSQEGGRNNEQFF. CDR3 sequence (DNA): TGCGCCAGCAGCCAAGAAGGCGGGAGGAACAATGAGCAGTTCTTC.

This chain uses TRBV5-1 with TRBJ2-5, with 7 bases fitting TRBD2. Germline lookup yields CDR1 SGHRS and CDR2 YFSETQ. Unmatched junction bases numbered 11, after V lost 4 bases and J lost 5 bases. The CDR3 has 15 residues. The DNA of the CDR3 is TGCGCCAGCAGCCCAACCGGACTAGTTAGCGAGACCCAGTACTTC. It translates to CASSPTGLVSETQYF.

This chain links TRBV20-1 with TRBJ2-3; TRBD1 aligns across 7 bases. Germline CDR1 DFQATT, CDR2 SNEGSKA (reference sequence). This CDR3 is built from 14 residues. Losses at the gene ends were 8 bases for V and 2 bases for J; bases not matched to a gene: 10. CDR3 bases: TGCAGTCCCGACCGACAGGGCCCCACAGATACGCAGTATTTT. Translating it yields CSPDRQGPTDTQYF.

In its sample, this clonotype was seen a few times. This chain connects TRBV25-1 to TRBJ1-2, with a tentative D call TRBD1 (6 bases). V lost 1 base to trimming and J lost 3 bases, with 12 bases between them. The CDR3 is made up of 15 amino acids. Per the germline V gene, CDR1 is MGHDK and CDR2 is SYGVNS. CDR3 coding DNA: TGTGCCAGCAGTGAATTTAACAGGGTGGACTATGGCTACACCTTC. Its protein is CASSEFNRVDYGYTF.

This clonotype was seen many times. This chain links TRBV12-3 or TRBV12-4 with TRBJ1-2, with TRBD1 identical over 8 bases. The CDR3 has 14 residues. Losses at the gene ends were 6 bases for V and 7 bases for J; bases not matched to a gene: 10. CDR3 in DNA: TGTGCCAGCAGCCTCCCGGCAGACAGGGGTGGCTACACCTTC. Its translation is CASSLPADRGGYTF.

This clonotype was counted a few times. The J gene is TRBJ1-2, the V gene TRBV14; D not resolved. The germline V gene has CDR1 SGHDN and CDR2 FVKESK. Trimming stripped 4 bases from V and 5 bases from J, with 14 bases between. The CDR3 is 14 amino acids. The CDR3 loop is CASSPTTDSYGYTF. The CDR3, as DNA: TGTGCCAGCAGCCCAACGACGGATTCTTATGGCTACACCTTC.

This clonotype was seen a few times. This chain links TRBV4-1 with TRBJ2-1; 10 bases agree with TRBD1. The germline gives CDR1 MGHRA, CDR2 YSYEKL. V lost 1 base to trimming and J lost 9 bases; unmatched junction nucleotides: 9. The CDR3 is made up of 16 amino acids. In nucleotides, the CDR3 is TGCGCCAGCAGCCAAGGAGGGACAGGGGTTAGTATTGAGCAGTTCTTC. Translating gives CASSQGGTGVSIEQFF.

This clonotype was detected a few times. The chain carries TRBV6-1 and TRBJ1-2; D ambiguous. Trimming cost V 6 bases and J 2 bases, with 16 bases left between them. The CDR3 length is 15 residues. Germline CDR1 reads MNHNS; CDR2 reads SASEGT. The CDR3 coding sequence is TGTGCCAGCAGAGTCCGGGAAACTATGAACTATGGCTACACCTTC. It yields the protein CASRVRETMNYGYTF.

This chain links TRBV5-1 with TRBJ2-1; TRBD1 is a possible D gene (5 bases). The CDR3 sequence is 17 residues long. The V and J ends lost 1 base and 0 bases respectively, with 14 bases between them. Germline CDR1 SGHRS, CDR2 YFSETQ. The chain's CDR3 is CASSLKGDRSSYNEQFF. CDR3 DNA sequence: TGCGCCAGCAGCTTGAAAGGGGATCGGAGCTCCTACAATGAGCAGTTCTTC.

The sample holds a few counts of this clonotype. The rearrangement links TRBV5-6 to TRBJ2-6; the D is unclear. V was pared by 2 bases and J by 1 base, with 25 bases between. The CDR3 has 21 amino acids. In germline, CDR1 is SGHDT, CDR2 YYEEEE. The DNA of the CDR3 is TGTGCCAGCAGCTTCGAGTTCTTCCGCTCCGGCCTGGGGTCTGGGGCCAACGTCCTGACTTTC. This sequence encodes CASSFEFFRSGLGSGANVLTF.

This clonotype was detected ten times or more. CDR3 in DNA: TGCAGTGCTATGGTACAGGCGCAGGATGGCTACACCTTC. This sequence encodes CSAMVQAQDGYTF. The chain is built from TRBV20-1 and TRBJ1-2, with D possibly being TRBD1 (5 bases). This CDR3 has 13 residues. V was pared by 4 bases and J by 6 bases, with 15 bases between. Germline CDR1 DFQATT, CDR2 SNEGSKA (reference sequence).

J is TRBJ2-5 and V is TRBV5-1; the match to TRBD2 covers 10 bases. After removal of 2 bases from V and 6 bases from J, the junction contained 4 bases not matched to a gene. This CDR3 has 14 residues. Germline loops: CDR1 SGHRS, CDR2 YFSETQ. In DNA form, the CDR3 reads TGCGCCAGCAGCTTAGCGGGGGGGCAACAGACCCAGTACTTC. This codes for CASSLAGGQQTQYF.

This clonotype came up a few times. The chain uses TRBV25-1 and TRBJ2-3; 8 nucleotides match TRBD1. V trimming: 6 bases; J trimming: 2 bases; junction bases outside the gene matches: 16. Germline CDR1 reads MGHDK; CDR2 reads SYGVNS. The CDR3 extends over 18 amino acids. In DNA, the CDR3 is TGTGCCAGCAGCCCCTCCCTTTTACAGGGGGTGAACACAGATACGCAGTATTTT. This sequence encodes CASSPSLLQGVNTDTQYF.

This chain connects TRBV7-2 to TRBJ2-5, with TRBD2 matching 10 bases. The ends lost 6 bases at V and 2 bases at J; junction bases unmatched: 6. In germline, CDR1 is SGHTA, CDR2 FQGNSA. The CDR3 spans 15 residues. CDR3 loop: CASRLAGVTQETQYF. In DNA form, the CDR3 reads TGTGCCAGCAGGCTAGCGGGGGTAACACAAGAGACCCAGTACTTC.

The chain employs TRBV20-1 and TRBJ1-2; 9 bases map to TRBD1. The V and J ends lost 0 bases and 4 bases, in that order; junction bases with no gene match: 9. Germline V gene data show CDR1 as DFQATT and CDR2 as SNEGSKA (reference sequence). CDR3 size: 16 residues. This chain's CDR3 is CSARDRDRAGGYGYTF. The CDR3 coding sequence is TGCAGTGCTAGAGATCGGGACAGGGCGGGGGGCTATGGCTACACCTTC.

This clonotype appeared a few times. The genes are TRBV5-1 and TRBJ2-2; D possibly corresponds to TRBD1 (6 bases). Trimming cost V 6 bases and J 2 bases, with 14 bases left between them. The CDR3 is made up of 15 amino acids. Germline-derived CDR1 and CDR2 are SGHRS and YFSETQ. The CDR3 loop is CASTLWGRNTGELFF. The CDR3 DNA reads as TGCGCCAGCACCCTGTGGGGGCGTAACACCGGGGAGCTGTTTTTT.

This chain uses TRBV5-6 with TRBJ2-1; D is unclear. CDR1 and CDR2 (germline): SGHDT, YYEEEE. This CDR3 contains 15 residues. Trimming took off 4 bases at V and 5 bases at J, with 16 bases between the two ends. CDR3 coding DNA: TGTGCCAGCAGCCGAGGACCCGGTCCGAACAATGAGCAGTTCTTC. Amino acid sequence: CASSRGPGPNNEQFF.